One sample yielded the 25 T cell receptor beta chains listed below, sequenced in a study of T cell clones after liver transplantation. Clones were sequenced by immunoSEQ multiplex PCR, and TCRdb holds only the in-frame ones, with some missing. The table shows more than 95,000 clones, with approximately 78% occurring only once. The sample was CD4+ T cells from blood, taken before liver transplant. These receptors were collected from a human donor who received a liver transplant.

V usage is TRBV9 and J usage is TRBJ2-7, with 8 nucleotides matching TRBD1. The CDR3 spans 15 residues. Germline assignment: CDR1 SGDLS and CDR2 YYNGEE. V was pared by 0 bases and J by 6 bases, with 8 bases of the junction left unmatched. The CDR3 coding sequence is TGTGCCAGCAGCGTAGTGTCGGACAGGGCGAGCGAGCAGTACTTC. Protein: CASSVVSDRASEQYF.

Worth noting for this clone: Other DNA sequences in this sample translate to the same CDR3. The gene calls are TRBV6-5 and TRBJ1-1; no clear D. Germline CDR1 and CDR2: MNHEY and SVGAGI. The CDR3 runs to 13 residues. The V gene lost 0 bases and the J gene lost 1 base, with 3 bases spanning the gap. CDR3 DNA: TGTGCCAGCAGTTACTCCAGGAACACTGAAGCTTTCTTT. This encodes CASSYSRNTEAFF.

This chain uses TRBV6-1 with TRBJ1-5; the D gene is possibly TRBD1 (6 bases). CDR1 and CDR2 (germline): MNHNS, SASEGT. The CDR3 has 14 amino acids. V lost 6 bases and J lost 11, with 20 bases in between. CDR3 bases: TGTGCCAGCAGGGACGGGACACTCCTTGGGGCCCAGCATTTT. It translates to CASRDGTLLGAQHF.

The rearrangement joins TRBV7-9 to TRBJ1-4, with D perhaps matching TRBD1 (6 bases). CDR3 length: 16 amino acids. The germline CDR1 and CDR2 sequences are SEHNR and FQNEAQ (reference sequence). Trimming pared 2 bases from V and 0 bases from J, leaving 10 bases between. In DNA, the CDR3 is TGTGCCAGCAGCTTACAAAAGGGGGCAACTAATGAAAAACTGTTTTTT. As protein: CASSLQKGATNEKLFF.

The gene calls are TRBV5-4 and TRBJ1-3; D gene unclear. This CDR3 has 14 amino acids. The germline V gene encodes CDR1 SGHNT and CDR2 YYREEE (reference sequence). Trimming removed 5 bases at V and 3 bases at J, with 12 bases between. The CDR3 sequence is CASRLESNGNTIYF. The CDR3 DNA sequence: TGTGCCAGCAGACTCGAGAGTAATGGAAACACCATATATTTT. The full variable domain, completed using reference TRBV5-4 and TRBJ1-3, is ETGVTQSPTHLIKTRGQQVTLRCSSQSGHNTVSWYQQALGQGPQFIFQYYREEENGRGNFPPRFSGLQFPNYSSELNVNALELDDSALYLCASRLESNGNTIYFGEGSWLTVV.

The chain joins TRBV6-1 to TRBJ1-5; 10 bases align to TRBD1. The CDR3 is 14 amino acids. Germline assignment: CDR1 MNHNS and CDR2 SASEGT. With V trimmed by 7 bases and J by 7 bases, 7 bases remained unmatched. As DNA, the CDR3 is TGTGCCAGCATTCGGACAGGGGGAGGCCAGCCCCAGCATTTT. This sequence encodes CASIRTGGGQPQHF.

This clone was detected only once. The V call is TRBV7-3, the J call TRBJ2-3; either TRBD1 or TRBD2 may fit D (6 bases each). CDR3 length equals 16 residues. Germline V CDR1 and CDR2: SGHTA, FQGTGA. V was cut by 4 bases and J by 4 bases, with 18 bases left in between. The CDR3: CASSSRGGWSADTQYF. DNA for the CDR3: TGTGCCAGCAGCTCCAGGGGAGGTTGGAGTGCAGATACGCAGTATTTT.

The V gene is TRBV6-7, the J gene TRBJ2-7, with TRBD1 matching over 10 bases. TRBV6-7 is known as an ORF, though its function is uncertain. The CDR3 covers 15 residues. V shed 0 bases and J 4 bases; nucleotides not matched to a gene: 3. CDR3 sequence reads: CASSYSRTGGYEQYF. CDR3 nucleotides: TGTGCCAGCAGTTACTCCCGGACAGGGGGGTACGAGCAGTACTTC.

The chain couples TRBV9 to TRBJ2-5; 9 bases are a match to TRBD2. The CDR3 loop spans 15 amino acids. CDR1 is SGDLS, CDR2 YYNGEE, per germline. V dropped 4 bases and J dropped 3; count of bases not matched to a gene: 7. CDR3 coding DNA: TGTGCCAGCAGCTCTGACGGACTAGCGAAAGAGACCCAGTACTTC. It translates to CASSSDGLAKETQYF.

This rearrangement joins TRBV19 to TRBJ1-1; D gene uncertain. This CDR3 has 13 amino acids. In germline, CDR1 is LNHDA, CDR2 SQIVND (reference sequence). V gave up 5 bases and J gave up 2 bases, with 9 bases separating them. The CDR3: CASSSGINTEAFF. Written as DNA, the CDR3 is TGTGCCAGTAGTTCGGGAATAAACACTGAAGCTTTCTTT.

The chain uses TRBV7-9 and TRBJ1-4, with 12 bases matching TRBD1. This CDR3 region has 17 residues. CDR1 is SEHNR, CDR2 FQNEAQ, per germline (reference sequence). The V gene end was trimmed by 5 bases and the J gene end by 1 base; junction bases not matched to a gene: 5. Here the CDR3 DNA reads TGTGCCAGCAGCAGCCGGGACAGGGGGCAAACTAATGAAAAACTGTTTTTT. Amino acid sequence: CASSSRDRGQTNEKLFF.

This clone has only a few counts. V gene TRBV15 combines with J gene TRBJ1-5, with 10 positions matching TRBD1. The germline CDR1 and CDR2 sequences are LNHNV and YYDKDF (reference sequence). Losses at the gene ends were 5 bases for V and 0 bases for J; bases not matched to a gene: 7. The length of the CDR3 is 17 residues. The CDR3 region has the DNA TGTGCCACCAGCGGGGGACAGGGGTTTAATAGCAATCAGCCCCAGCATTTT. Translation gives CATSGGQGFNSNQPQHF.

The chain links TRBV12-5 to TRBJ1-1; no clear D. Germline CDR1 is LGHNT and CDR2 is FRNRAP. CDR3 length equals 14 residues. V was pared by 2 bases and J by 0 bases, with 7 bases between. The CDR3 reads CASGLSRMNTEAFF. Written as DNA, the CDR3 is TGTGCTAGTGGTTTGTCCCGGATGAACACTGAAGCTTTCTTT. Full variable domain (remainder filled in from reference TRBV12-5 and TRBJ1-1): DARVTQTPRHKVTEMGQEVTMRCQPILGHNTVFWYRQTMMQGLELLAYFRNRAPLDDSGMPKDRFSAEMPDATLATLKIQPSEPRDSAVYFCASGLSRMNTEAFFGQGTRLTVV.

The chain's CDR3 is CASTPGGHRNTEAFF. CDR3 nucleotide sequence: TGTGCCAGCACCCCGGGGGGACACCGGAACACTGAAGCTTTCTTT. The rearrangement links TRBV27 to TRBJ1-1, with D perhaps TRBD1 (6 bases). The V gene lost 7 bases and the J gene lost 1 base, with 16 bases spanning the gap. The CDR3 is made up of 15 amino acids. Germline V CDR1 and CDR2: MNHEY, SMNVEV (reference sequence).

The genes are TRBV5-1 and TRBJ2-1; 11 bases align to TRBD2. CDR3 length: 16 amino acids. The ends lost 4 bases at V and 5 bases at J; junction bases unmatched: 8. Germline V lookup: CDR1 SGHRS, CDR2 YFSETQ. CDR3 DNA sequence: TGCGCCAGCAGCCCCGGGGGACTAGCGGCTAACAATGAGCAGTTCTTC. It translates to CASSPGGLAANNEQFF.

This chain joins TRBV5-6 and TRBJ2-7; unclear D gene. The CDR3 contains 13 residues. The V gene's germline CDR1 is SGHDT and CDR2 YYEEEE. Trimming removed 3 bases from V and 1 base from J, with 8 bases in between. The CDR3 sequence is CASSYGRSYEQYF. In DNA, the CDR3 is TGTGCCAGCAGCTACGGACGTTCCTACGAGCAGTACTTC.

The rearrangement links TRBV7-2 to TRBJ1-1; D is possibly TRBD1 (5 bases). The CDR3 is made up of 11 amino acids. Trimming pared 1 base from V and 10 bases from J, leaving 7 bases between. The germline CDR1 and CDR2 sequences are SGHTA and FQGNSA. The DNA of the CDR3 is TGTGCCAGCAGCTTAGGGAGGGGAGCTTTCTTT. This encodes CASSLGRGAFF.

V usage is TRBV14 and J usage is TRBJ2-7; tentatively, D is TRBD2 (5 bases). V lost 4 bases to trimming and J lost 7 bases, with 14 bases between them. Looked up from germline, CDR1 is SGHDN and CDR2 is FVKESK. The CDR3 length is 13 residues. CDR3 sequence (DNA): TGTGCCAGCAGCCCCGCGGGCTTTGAAGAGCAGTACTTC. It yields the protein CASSPAGFEEQYF. Full variable domain (missing parts from reference TRBV14 and TRBJ2-7): EAGVTQFPSHSVIEKGQTVTLRCDPISGHDNLYWYRRVMGKEIKFLLHFVKESKQDESGMPNNRFLAERTGGTYSTLKVQPAELEDSGVYFCASSPAGFEEQYFGPGTRLTVT.

This clone has a single count. The V gene is TRBV2, the J gene TRBJ2-1, with 15 bases matching TRBD2. V trimming: 11 bases; J trimming: 8 bases; junction bases outside the gene matches: 10. This CDR3 contains 15 residues. In germline, CDR1 is SNHLY, CDR2 FYNNEI. CDR3 coding DNA: TGTGCCTCTGCCCGGACTAGCGGGGGGGCTCATGAGCAGTTCTTC. It encodes CASARTSGGAHEQFF.

This chain connects TRBV19 to TRBJ2-2; 11 bases match TRBD1. Looked up from germline, CDR1 is LNHDA and CDR2 is SQIVND (reference sequence). The ends lost 4 bases at V and 4 bases at J; junction bases unmatched: 11. The CDR3 loop spans 18 amino acids. CDR3 sequence reads: CASSTRGQGASGTGELFF. CDR3 nucleotide sequence: TGTGCCAGTAGTACCAGAGGACAGGGGGCATCCGGCACCGGGGAGCTGTTTTTT.

This clone was picked up a small number of times. The chain couples TRBV6-6 to TRBJ1-1; TRBD1 is a possible D gene (6 bases). Between the trimmed V and J ends, which lost 7 bases and 5 bases, there was a span of 20 bases. The CDR3 runs 15 residues. Germline V CDR1 and CDR2: MNHNY, SVGAGI (reference sequence). The CDR3 region is CASTQRAGGITEAFF. DNA for the CDR3: TGTGCCAGCACCCAAAGGGCGGGGGGCATAACTGAAGCTTTCTTT.

V usage is TRBV6-5 and J usage is TRBJ1-1, with no clear D. Germline V gives CDR1 MNHEY, CDR2 SVGAGI. Between the trimmed V and J ends, which lost 0 bases and 5 bases, there was a span of 16 bases. The CDR3 is made up of 16 amino acids. The CDR3, as DNA: TGTGCCAGCAGTTACTCGAGGCACGGAGGCGGGACTGAAGCTTTCTTT. Protein sequence: CASSYSRHGGGTEAFF.

CDR3 residues: CASSLVAPDPNYGYTF. The CDR3 nucleotides are TGCGCCAGCAGCTTGGTGGCCCCGGACCCTAACTATGGCTACACCTTC. The chain is built from TRBV5-1 and TRBJ1-2, with D hard to call. This CDR3 is 16 amino acids long. The V and J ends lost 0 bases and 0 bases respectively, with 12 bases between them. Germline assignment: CDR1 SGHRS and CDR2 YFSETQ. Full variable domain (rest looked up from reference TRBV5-1 and TRBJ1-2): KAGVTQTPRYLIKTRGQQVTLSCSPISGHRSVSWYQQTPGQGLQFLFEYFSETQRNKGNFPGRFSGRQFSNSRSEMNVSTLELGDSALYLCASSLVAPDPNYGYTFGSGTRLTVV.

This chain uses TRBV7-4 with TRBJ1-1; 10 positions agree with TRBD1. V gave up 8 bases and J gave up 3 bases; unmatched junction bases: 12. Looked up from germline, CDR1 is SGHVT and CDR2 is SQSDAQ. The CDR3 covers 16 residues. The CDR3 DNA sequence: TGTGCCAGCCCCGTAGTGGGACAGGGGTGTGACACTGAAGCTTTCTTT. Encoded protein: CASPVVGQGCDTEAFF.

The chain combines TRBV19 with TRBJ2-7; 7 bases are shared with TRBD1. The germline V gene has CDR1 LNHDA and CDR2 SQIVND (reference sequence). The V segment lost 1 base and the J segment 3 bases; nucleotides outside the gene matches: 3. The CDR3 is 14 amino acids. CDR3 in amino acids: CASSIVHRGYEQYF. The DNA for the CDR3 is TGTGCCAGTAGTATAGTGCACAGGGGCTACGAGCAGTACTTC.